This TCR beta chain was sequenced in a study of blood T cell repertoires in COVID-19. Across the whole study: The origin of the acute and convalescent COVID-19 samples was the United States, Italy and Spain. Nucleic acid was either cDNA or gDNA, and it came from T cells, B-cell-depleted T cells, or PBMCs.

CDR3 length: 14 residues. The V and J ends lost 7 bases and 4 bases respectively, with 14 bases between them. The germline V gene has CDR1 MNHEY and CDR2 SVGAGI. Profiled with immunoSEQ multiplex PCR; TCRdb holds only in-frame clones, not every one. Among over 200,000 clones listed, roughly nine tenths were seen once. Source material: peripheral blood. This TCR derives from a woman aged 18-29 years who had recovered from COVID-19. V and J are TRBV6-5 and TRBJ1-5; D is possibly TRBD1 (6 bases). This CDR3 is CASTTDRKNQPQHF. CDR3 bases: TGTGCCAGCACTACGGACAGAAAGAATCAGCCCCAGCATTTT.